A single sample is the source of the 3 T cell receptor beta chains below, sequenced in a study of response to subunit inactivated influenza vaccine. Each CDR3 protein gets one entry after TCRdb re-called the RT-PCR reads with MiXCR. The top ten clones hold roughly a tenth of a sample with around 790,000 distinct CDR3 sequences, less than 25% of them seen once. The sequences come from PBMCs from blood, collected about 5 days after vaccination. The source of these receptors is a man in his fifties or sixties who received an inactivated influenza vaccine.

In this sample, this clonotype turned up a few times. In nucleotides, the CDR3 is TGTGCCAGCAGCCCCACGGTTGTTGGCACCGGGGAGCTGTTTTTT. As protein: CASSPTVVGTGELFF. This chain joins TRBV7-8 and TRBJ2-2; D remains ambiguous. The CDR3 contains 15 residues. Germline CDR1 is SGHVS and CDR2 is FQNEAQ. With 5 bases removed from V and 4 bases from J, the gap between germline ends came to 14 bases.

The chain couples TRBV7-9 to TRBJ1-1; D may be TRBD1 (6 bases). Germline V gives CDR1 SEHNR, CDR2 FQNEAQ (reference sequence). This CDR3 is built from 14 residues. V lost 4 bases to trimming and J lost 4 bases, with 13 bases between them. The CDR3 here is CASSSTGSGTEAFF. DNA of the CDR3: TGTGCCAGCAGCTCCACAGGGTCGGGCACTGAAGCTTTCTTT.

This clonotype was picked up a small number of times. The chain couples TRBV7-8 to TRBJ1-6, with D perhaps TRBD1 (5 bases). The CDR3 runs to 15 residues. V shed 5 bases and J shed 8 bases, with 16 bases lying between them. Germline loops: CDR1 SGHVS, CDR2 FQNEAQ. Here the CDR3 DNA reads TGTGCCAGCAGCCCCCGGGGCGGCCACTATTCACCCCTCCACTTT. It specifies CASSPRGGHYSPLHF.